This entry lists 32 T cell receptor beta chains sequenced from one sample in a study of CXCR3-negative and CXCR3-positive naive CD8 T cells. Carrying UMI labels, the TRB cDNA libraries were prepared through 5' RACE. Reanalyzing the 5' RACE reads, TCRdb keeps one entry per CDR3 protein, without DNA. In total, the table holds some 50,000 distinct CDR3 sequences. No cognate antigen is known for these TCRs. The study's findings and limits: CXCR3-expressing naive cells carried TRB CDR3s more hydrophobic than those of CXCR3-negative naive cells.

Sequencing was done on a sample of naive CXCR3+ CD8+ T cells from blood. Documented subset: CD45RO-CCR7+CD27+CD95- naive CD8+ T cells expressing CXCR3 (TNR3+). Receptor source: a human donor in good health. Some clones in this sample may be carry-over from other donors' samples.

The V call is TRBV20-1, the J call TRBJ2-1; TCRdb proposes TRBD2, but this gene call is untestable without DNA. Germline V gives CDR1 DFQATT, CDR2 SNEGSKA (reference sequence). The length of the CDR3 is 13 residues. CDR3 protein: CSERLRRTNEQFF.

This sequence joins TRBV5-6 and TRBJ2-1; the TCRdb D gene call, TRBD2, has no DNA to confirm it. The CDR3 covers 16 residues. Germline V CDR1 and CDR2: SGHDT, YYEEEE. CDR3 amino acids: CASSLWLAGVYNEQFF.

The chain carries TRBV7-2 and TRBJ2-1; the TCRdb call, TRBD1, lacks DNA for checking. Germline V gene data show CDR1 as SGHTA and CDR2 as FQGNSA. This CDR3 contains 15 residues. The CDR3 is CASSLERGVYNEQFF.

The V gene is TRBV4-3, the J gene TRBJ2-7; absent DNA, TCRdb's TRBD1 call cannot be checked. Per the germline V gene, CDR1 is LGHNA and CDR2 is YSLEER. CDR3 length: 16 residues. CDR3 residues: CASSQEGQGSSYEQHF.

V gene TRBV7-6 combines with J gene TRBJ2-3; TCRdb returns TRBD2, unconfirmable since there is no DNA. Germline V gene sequence: CDR1 SGHVS, CDR2 FNYEAQ. The CDR3 consists of 17 residues. CDR3 protein: CASSLTRGEQPTDTQYF. The full variable domain, with the rest looked up from reference TRBV7-6 and TRBJ2-3, is GAGVSQSPRYKVTKRGQDVALRCDPISGHVSLYWYRQALGQGPEFLTYFNYEAQQDKSGLPNDRFSAERPEGSISTLTIQRTEQRDSAMYRCASSLTRGEQPTDTQYFGPGTRLTVL.

The rearrangement links TRBV12-3 or TRBV12-4 to TRBJ2-1; as DNA is missing, the TRBD2 call by TCRdb cannot be tested. CDR3 length: 14 residues. The CDR3 protein is CASSLTSSYNEQFF.

The CDR3 sequence is CASSPPQGTYEQYF. J is TRBJ2-7 and V is TRBV3-1; TCRdb picks TRBD1, but there is no DNA to check that call. There are 14 residues in the CDR3. Per germline, CDR1 LGHDT and CDR2 YNNKEL (reference sequence).

The V call is TRBV4-3, the J call TRBJ2-3. Germline CDR1 is LGHNA and CDR2 is YSLEER. The CDR3 runs 16 residues. The CDR3 loop is CASSQDLGRGADTQYF.

The CDR3 loop reads CASRREKYEQYF. This sequence joins TRBV7-9 and TRBJ2-7; TCRdb indicates TRBD2, and absent DNA this call remains unverified. This CDR3 contains 12 residues. In germline, CDR1 is SEHNR, CDR2 FQNEAQ (reference sequence).

J is TRBJ2-5 and V is TRBV6-2 or TRBV6-3; TCRdb picks TRBD2, but there is no DNA to check that call. Germline-derived CDR1 and CDR2 are MNHEY and SVGEGT. The CDR3 contains 15 residues. CDR3 loop: CASSYISGGEETQYF.

The rearrangement uses TRBV10-3 and TRBJ2-7; as DNA is missing, the TRBD2 call by TCRdb cannot be tested. CDR3 length equals 17 residues. The V gene's germline CDR1 is ENHRY and CDR2 SYGVKD. The chain's CDR3 is CAISVPSGVAISYEQYF.

This chain joins TRBV11-3 and TRBJ2-2; the TRBD2 assignment by TCRdb is unverifiable without DNA. This CDR3 region has 17 residues. Germline-derived CDR1 and CDR2 are SGHNT and YENEEA. CDR3 loop: CASSSYAAGGNTGELFF.

This sequence joins TRBV28 and TRBJ2-7; TCRdb's D call of TRBD1 is untestable without DNA. Germline V gene lookup returns CDR1 MDHEN and CDR2 SYDVKM. The CDR3 has 15 amino acids. Here the CDR3 reads CASSPSTGVIYEQYF.

The V gene is TRBV11-2, the J gene TRBJ2-7; absent DNA, TCRdb's TRBD2 call cannot be checked. The CDR3 runs 16 residues. Germline-derived CDR1 and CDR2 are SGHAT and FQNNGV. CDR3 amino acids: CASSLALAGRSYEQYF.

This chain joins TRBV7-9 and TRBJ2-2. This CDR3 comprises 16 residues. Germline V CDR1 and CDR2: SEHNR, FQNEAQ (reference sequence). The CDR3 loop is CASSAPNSVNTGELFF.

The V and J genes are TRBV27 and TRBJ1-3; TCRdb proposes TRBD1, but this gene call is untestable without DNA. CDR3 length: 15 residues. Germline loops: CDR1 MNHEY, CDR2 SMNVEV (reference sequence). The CDR3 spells CASSLRGFSGNTIYF.

This chain uses TRBV2 with TRBJ2-2. The CDR3 is 15 residues long. The V gene's germline CDR1 is SNHLY and CDR2 FYNNEI. CDR3 sequence reads: CASRRKLLNTGELFF.

The gene calls are TRBV12-3 or TRBV12-4 and TRBJ2-7; TCRdb calls TRBD1, which cannot be checked without DNA. The CDR3 extends over 15 amino acids. The CDR3 sequence is CASAPQLSGSHEQYF.

The chain couples TRBV6-5 to TRBJ1-1. The CDR3 runs to 12 residues. Germline V gene sequence: CDR1 MNHEY, CDR2 SVGAGI. The chain's CDR3 is CASSYPNTEAFF.

V and J are TRBV9 and TRBJ2-3; TCRdb reports TRBD2, a call that lacks DNA to check it against. The germline CDR1 and CDR2 sequences are SGDLS and YYNGEE. This CDR3 is built from 15 residues. The CDR3 loop reads CASSVGGGLTDTQYF.

The chain is built from TRBV29-1 and TRBJ1-3. CDR1 and CDR2 from the germline V gene are SQVTM and ANQGSEA. This CDR3 contains 16 residues. This chain's CDR3 is CSVEYWAPSSGNTIYF.

The V call is TRBV20-1, the J call TRBJ2-5; TCRdb lists TRBD1, though no DNA is available to test this call. Germline values: CDR1 DFQATT, CDR2 SNEGSKA (reference sequence). The CDR3 covers 16 residues. CDR3 region: CSAREWGQRVQETQYF.

The chain recombines TRBV20-1 with TRBJ2-7; TCRdb returns TRBD1, unconfirmable since there is no DNA. Germline values: CDR1 DFQATT, CDR2 SNEGSKA (reference sequence). There are 15 residues in the CDR3. The CDR3: CSARVKQWAPKEQYF.

The chain couples TRBV5-6 to TRBJ2-7. The germline CDR1 and CDR2 sequences are SGHDT and YYEEEE. CDR3 length: 13 amino acids. Here the CDR3 reads CASSTRHYYEQYF.

The chain is built from TRBV28 and TRBJ2-7. The CDR3 is 15 amino acids. Looked up from germline, CDR1 is MDHEN and CDR2 is SYDVKM. CDR3 residues: CASSSMRGGAYEQYF. Full variable domain (outside the CDR3, taken from reference TRBV28 and TRBJ2-7): DVKVTQSSRYLVKRTGEKVFLECVQDMDHENMFWYRQDPGLGLRLIYFSYDVKMKEKGDIPEGYSVSREKKERFSLILESASTNQTSMYLCASSSMRGGAYEQYFGPGTRLTVT.

The chain has TRBV21-1 and TRBJ1-2; checking the TCRdb D call of TRBD1 is not possible without DNA. TRBV21-1 represents a pseudogene. This CDR3 contains 14 residues. CDR3 protein: CAGRGCRDHHGYTF.

The V call is TRBV11-2, the J call TRBJ2-3; TCRdb calls TRBD1, which cannot be checked without DNA. Germline V gives CDR1 SGHAT, CDR2 FQNNGV. The CDR3 runs 19 residues. The CDR3 spells CASSLDAFRGPSSTDTQYF.

The V and J genes are TRBV6-4 and TRBJ2-2; the TCRdb call, TRBD1, lacks DNA for checking. There are 15 residues in the CDR3. Germline assignment: CDR1 MRHNA and CDR2 SNTAGT. CDR3 sequence reads: CASSEDSGGTGELFF.

The chain is built from TRBV7-9 and TRBJ1-1; TCRdb designates TRBD1, a call that cannot be tested without DNA. The CDR3 has 14 residues. Germline lookup yields CDR1 SEHNR and CDR2 FQNEAQ (reference sequence). The CDR3 spells CASSPRTENTEAFF.

The chain uses TRBV27 and TRBJ2-7. Germline CDR1 is MNHEY and CDR2 is SMNVEV (reference sequence). The CDR3 loop spans 11 amino acids. The chain's CDR3 is CASSLSGLEYF.

J is TRBJ1-1 and V is TRBV7-2; there is no DNA to check the TCRdb D call of TRBD1. The CDR3 is 13 amino acids. Looked up from germline, CDR1 is SGHTA and CDR2 is FQGNSA. This chain's CDR3 is CASSPDSYYEAFF.

CDR3 sequence reads: CASSQVSKGANTGELFF. The rearrangement joins TRBV4-1 to TRBJ2-2. CDR1 and CDR2 from the germline V gene are MGHRA and YSYEKL. CDR3 size: 17 residues.